Listed below are T cell receptor beta chains from one sample, sequenced in a study of cytotoxic CD8 clonotypes in ibrutinib-treated CLL. Sequencing used immunoSEQ multiplex PCR; TCRdb keeps in-frame clones, though not all of them. The sample has some 28,000 clones; 55% to 65% are singletons. This sample comprised PBMCs, obtained before ibrutinib treatment. The receptors stem from a human donor with chronic lymphocytic leukemia. Each CDR3 is given with its conserved first and last residue. Each record gives: J gene, clone size, V gene, D gene, CDR3 length, CDR3 protein, CDR3 DNA. A D gene is named only where the DNA matches it firmly. The size field is filled for only some rows; it gives once, few, many or a size class.

J: TRBJ1-1
size: NA
V: TRBV29-1
D: NA
length: 11
CDR3: CSVDLGTEAFF
DNA: TGCAGCGTTGATTTGGGGACCGAAGCTTTCTTT

J: TRBJ1-1
size: once
V: TRBV2
D: NA
length: 11
CDR3: CASKQGAEAFF
DNA: TGTGCCAGCAAGCAGGGCGCTGAAGCTTTCTTT

J: TRBJ1-1
size: few
V: TRBV7-8
D: NA
length: 14
CDR3: CASSSERQDTEAFF
DNA: TGTGCCAGCAGCTCCGAGCGACAAGACACTGAAGCTTTCTTT

J: TRBJ2-7
size: few
V: TRBV18
D: NA
length: 13
CDR3: CASSLPPSYEQYF
DNA: TGTGCCAGTAGCTTGCCACCAAGCTACGAGCAGTACTTC

J: TRBJ1-2
size: NA
V: TRBV12-2
D: NA
length: 16
CDR3: CASRIPPGHANYGYTF
DNA: TGTGCAAGTCGCATACCGCCGGGACACGCTAACTATGGCTACACCTTC

J: TRBJ2-2
size: few
V: TRBV5-1
D: NA
length: 14
CDR3: CASSPATDTGELFF
DNA: TGCGCCAGCAGCCCAGCGACGGACACCGGGGAGCTGTTTTTT

J: TRBJ2-7
size: few
V: TRBV19
D: TRBD2
length: 16
CDR3: CASSILWTSGTYEQYF
DNA: TGTGCCAGTAGTATCCTCTGGACTAGCGGTACCTACGAGCAGTACTTC

J: TRBJ2-7
size: few
V: TRBV29-1
D: NA
length: 13
CDR3: CSAEDGESYEQYF
DNA: TGCAGCGCCGAGGACGGCGAGTCCTACGAGCAGTACTTC

J: TRBJ2-2
size: NA
V: TRBV6-4
D: TRBD1
length: 15
CDR3: CASSDSQGATGELFF
DNA: TGTGCCAGCAGTGATAGCCAGGGGGCTACCGGGGAGCTGTTTTTT

J: TRBJ2-3
size: NA
V: TRBV7-6
D: NA
length: 16
CDR3: CASSQPGRDRRNTQYF
DNA: TGTGCCAGCAGCCAGCCCGGGCGGGACCGCAGGAATACGCAGTATTTT

J: TRBJ1-5
size: once
V: TRBV23-1
D: TRBD1
length: 13
CDR3: CASAGGIYQPQHF
DNA: TGCGCCAGTGCAGGGGGCATATATCAGCCCCAGCATTTT

J: TRBJ2-1
size: few
V: TRBV10-2
D: NA
length: 16
CDR3: CASSPQAGYLGNEQFF
DNA: TGCGCCAGCAGCCCCCAGGCGGGCTACTTAGGCAATGAGCAGTTCTTC

J: TRBJ1-1
size: NA
V: TRBV25-1
D: NA
length: 13
CDR3: CASRTGAARIAFF
DNA: TGTGCCAGCCGTACAGGAGCTGCACGAATAGCTTTCTTT

J: TRBJ2-3
size: NA
V: TRBV6-5
D: NA
length: 14
CDR3: CASSPEGGTDTQYF
DNA: TGTGCCAGCAGTCCTGAGGGGGGAACAGATACGCAGTATTTT

J: TRBJ2-1
size: few
V: TRBV5-1
D: NA
length: 12
CDR3: CASSLDAFEQFF
DNA: TGCGCCAGCAGCCTCGATGCATTTGAGCAGTTCTTC

J: TRBJ2-6
size: NA
V: TRBV27
D: NA
length: 17
CDR3: CASSLLAQSSGANVLTF
DNA: TGTGCCAGCAGTTTACTAGCGCAGAGCTCTGGGGCCAACGTCCTGACTTTC

J: TRBJ2-1
size: NA
V: TRBV19
D: NA
length: 10
CDR3: CASYGGRQFF
DNA: TGTGCCAGTTATGGTGGACGGCAGTTCTTC

J: TRBJ2-3
size: NA
V: TRBV6-1
D: TRBD2
length: 18
CDR3: CASSEEGGRRTRMDTQYF
DNA: TGTGCCAGCAGTGAAGAAGGCGGGAGGCGGACGAGGATGGATACGCAGTATTTT

J: TRBJ2-4
size: NA
V: TRBV5-1
D: NA
length: 13
CDR3: CASSLDLEYIQYF
DNA: TGCGCCAGCAGCTTGGACTTGGAGTACATTCAGTACTTC

J: TRBJ2-1
size: NA
V: TRBV6-1
D: TRBD2
length: 11
CDR3: CATLAGHEQFF
DNA: TGTGCCACCCTAGCGGGCCATGAGCAGTTCTTC

J: TRBJ1-5
size: NA
V: TRBV10-3
D: NA
length: 12
CDR3: CAISEPGQPQHF
DNA: TGTGCCATCAGTGAGCCCGGCCAGCCCCAGCATTTT

J: TRBJ2-1
size: few
V: TRBV2
D: NA
length: 16
CDR3: CASSEHAPSSYNEQFF
DNA: TGTGCCAGCAGTGAGCATGCACCATCCTCCTACAATGAGCAGTTCTTC

J: TRBJ2-2
size: NA
V: TRBV19
D: NA
length: 13
CDR3: CASSITRDGELFF
DNA: TGTGCCAGTAGTATAACCCGGGACGGGGAGCTGTTTTTT

J: TRBJ2-3
size: NA
V: TRBV5-1
D: TRBD2
length: 16
CDR3: CASNLQLAGVTDTQYF
DNA: TGCGCCAGCAACCTACAACTAGCGGGAGTTACAGATACGCAGTATTTT

J: TRBJ2-5
size: once
V: TRBV6-4
D: TRBD2
length: 15
CDR3: CASSALAGGQETQYF
DNA: TGTGCCAGCAGTGCGTTAGCGGGAGGACAAGAGACCCAGTACTTC

J: TRBJ1-2
size: NA
V: TRBV9
D: TRBD1
length: 15
CDR3: CASSVGDRGPGGYTF
DNA: TGTGCCAGCAGCGTAGGAGACAGGGGGCCGGGTGGCTACACCTTC

J: TRBJ1-1
size: NA
V: TRBV6-5
D: NA
length: 15
CDR3: CASSFSGGRGTEAFF
DNA: TGTGCCAGCAGTTTTTCGGGGGGGCGAGGCACTGAAGCTTTCTTT

J: TRBJ2-7
size: NA
V: TRBV21-1
D: NA
length: 15
CDR3: CASSKRGQGAHEQYF
DNA: TGTGCCAGCAGCAAACGGGGACAGGGGGCGCACGAGCAGTACTTC

J: TRBJ1-1
size: few
V: TRBV11-2
D: NA
length: 15
CDR3: CASSLVVRTGTEAFF
DNA: TGTGCCAGCAGCTTAGTAGTCAGGACGGGCACTGAAGCTTTCTTT